Listed below are T cell receptor beta chains from one sample, sequenced in a study of blood T cell repertoires in COVID-19. Here immunoSEQ multiplex PCR was the method, and the copy in TCRdb shows in-frame clones only, minus some. The sample contains approximately 300,000 clones, about 86% of which appear only once. What was sequenced was peripheral blood. The receptors shown here come from a woman aged 50 to 65 with acute or convalescent COVID-19. Both conserved end residues are part of each CDR3. A D gene is named only where the DNA matches it firmly. The listing skips clone size in some rows; elsewhere it reads once, few, many or a size class.

clone_size: .
v_call: TRBV2
d_call: TRBD1
j_call: TRBJ2-3
cdr3_aa: CASSRQGPTDTQYF
cdr3_nt: TGTGCCAGCAGCCGACAGGGGCCCACAGATACGCAGTATTTT

clone_size: once
v_call: TRBV6-6
d_call: .
j_call: TRBJ2-7
cdr3_aa: CATGKGQGSYEQYF
cdr3_nt: TGTGCCACCGGAAAGGGCCAGGGTTCCTACGAGCAGTACTTC

clone_size: .
v_call: TRBV10-2
d_call: TRBD1
j_call: TRBJ1-2
cdr3_aa: CASRSQGASGYTF
cdr3_nt: TGCGCCAGCAGGTCACAGGGGGCGAGTGGCTACACCTTC

clone_size: .
v_call: TRBV6-2/TRBV6-3
d_call: .
j_call: TRBJ1-1
cdr3_aa: CASSPPGGIGEAFF
cdr3_nt: TGTGCCAGCAGCCCTCCCGGGGGGATCGGTGAAGCTTTCTTT

clone_size: .
v_call: TRBV28
d_call: TRBD1
j_call: TRBJ1-5
cdr3_aa: CATRTGGRYQPQHF
cdr3_nt: TGTGCCACCCGGACAGGGGGGAGGTATCAGCCCCAGCATTTT

clone_size: .
v_call: TRBV19
d_call: .
j_call: TRBJ1-1
cdr3_aa: CASIPPVGQGSTEAFF
cdr3_nt: TGTGCCAGTATCCCACCCGTGGGGCAGGGGAGTACTGAAGCTTTCTTT

clone_size: few
v_call: TRBV24-1
d_call: TRBD1
j_call: TRBJ1-3
cdr3_aa: CATSEAGTAGKPGNTIYF
cdr3_nt: TGTGCCACCAGTGAGGCTGGGACAGCAGGGAAACCTGGAAACACCATATATTTT

clone_size: once
v_call: TRBV5-4
d_call: TRBD1
j_call: TRBJ2-2
cdr3_aa: CASSVTGGADTGELFF
cdr3_nt: TGTGCCAGCAGCGTGACAGGGGGCGCGGACACCGGGGAGCTGTTTTTT

clone_size: .
v_call: TRBV29-1
d_call: .
j_call: TRBJ2-7
cdr3_aa: CSVEDYINEQYF
cdr3_nt: TGCAGCGTTGAAGATTACATCAACGAGCAGTACTTC

clone_size: .
v_call: TRBV23-1
d_call: .
j_call: TRBJ2-7
cdr3_aa: CASPDTRYEQYF
cdr3_nt: TGCGCCAGCCCCGATACACGCTACGAGCAGTACTTC

clone_size: .
v_call: TRBV11-2
d_call: TRBD1
j_call: TRBJ1-1
cdr3_aa: CASSFRTGGLEAFF
cdr3_nt: TGTGCCAGCAGCTTCCGGACAGGGGGCCTTGAAGCTTTCTTT

clone_size: .
v_call: TRBV2
d_call: TRBD1
j_call: TRBJ2-3
cdr3_aa: CASSSGQGGFGTQYF
cdr3_nt: TGTGCCAGCAGTAGTGGACAGGGAGGCTTCGGTACGCAGTATTTT

clone_size: once
v_call: TRBV9
d_call: .
j_call: TRBJ2-5
cdr3_aa: CASSVGASTVVKETQYF
cdr3_nt: TGTGCCAGCAGCGTAGGGGCATCGACGGTTGTGAAAGAGACCCAGTACTTC

clone_size: .
v_call: TRBV11-1
d_call: TRBD1
j_call: TRBJ1-2
cdr3_aa: CASSLGTGYGYTF
cdr3_nt: TGTGCCAGCAGCCTAGGGACAGGCTATGGCTACACCTTC

clone_size: .
v_call: TRBV9
d_call: TRBD1
j_call: TRBJ2-5
cdr3_aa: CASSSRQGRETQYF
cdr3_nt: TGTGCCAGCAGCTCGCGACAGGGGAGGGAGACCCAGTACTTC

clone_size: .
v_call: TRBV25-1
d_call: TRBD1
j_call: TRBJ1-2
cdr3_aa: CASRGRGPVVYTF
cdr3_nt: TGTGCCAGCAGGGGCAGGGGGCCAGTTGTTTACACCTTC

clone_size: .
v_call: TRBV6-5
d_call: .
j_call: TRBJ1-2
cdr3_aa: CASRDHYGYTF
cdr3_nt: TGTGCCAGCCGGGATCACTATGGCTACACCTTC

clone_size: .
v_call: TRBV30
d_call: TRBD1
j_call: TRBJ1-4
cdr3_aa: CAWTPGTGGEKLFF
cdr3_nt: TGTGCCTGGACCCCGGGGACAGGGGGTGAAAAACTGTTTTTT

clone_size: .
v_call: TRBV19
d_call: TRBD1
j_call: TRBJ2-4
cdr3_aa: CASSRGQGFDAKNIQYF
cdr3_nt: TGTGCCAGTAGTAGGGGACAGGGGTTTGACGCCAAAAACATTCAGTACTTC

clone_size: .
v_call: TRBV2
d_call: .
j_call: TRBJ2-1
cdr3_aa: CASSDLRDNEQFF
cdr3_nt: TGTGCCAGCAGTGATCTCCGGGACAATGAGCAGTTCTTC

clone_size: .
v_call: TRBV6-5
d_call: .
j_call: TRBJ1-2
cdr3_aa: CASSSPGNRESGYTF
cdr3_nt: TGTGCCAGCAGTTCGCCCGGAAACAGGGAGTCTGGCTACACCTTC

clone_size: once
v_call: TRBV5-1
d_call: .
j_call: TRBJ1-1
cdr3_aa: CASSISGIMNTEAFF
cdr3_nt: TGCGCCAGCAGCATTTCCGGGATCATGAACACTGAAGCTTTCTTT

clone_size: .
v_call: TRBV19
d_call: TRBD1
j_call: TRBJ1-5
cdr3_aa: CASSSSGTGEQPQHF
cdr3_nt: TGTGCCAGTAGTTCAAGCGGGACAGGGGAACAGCCCCAGCATTTT

clone_size: few
v_call: TRBV9
d_call: .
j_call: TRBJ1-1
cdr3_aa: CASSVDGFATEAFF
cdr3_nt: TGTGCCAGCAGCGTAGACGGTTTTGCCACTGAAGCTTTCTTT

clone_size: .
v_call: TRBV5-1
d_call: TRBD1
j_call: TRBJ2-5
cdr3_aa: CASSLGGGDETQYF
cdr3_nt: TGCGCCAGCAGCTTGGGAGGGGGCGACGAGACCCAGTACTTC

clone_size: .
v_call: TRBV2
d_call: TRBD1
j_call: TRBJ2-6
cdr3_aa: CATDRAGANVLTF
cdr3_nt: TGTGCCACCGACAGGGCTGGGGCCAACGTCCTGACTTTC

clone_size: .
v_call: TRBV12-3/TRBV12-4
d_call: .
j_call: TRBJ1-2
cdr3_aa: CASSAGNLYGYTF
cdr3_nt: TGTGCCAGCAGTGCGGGAAACCTCTATGGCTACACCTTC

clone_size: .
v_call: TRBV5-6
d_call: TRBD2
j_call: TRBJ2-7
cdr3_aa: CASSLAGGGNEQYF
cdr3_nt: TGTGCCAGCAGCTTAGCGGGAGGGGGAAACGAGCAGTACTTC

clone_size: .
v_call: TRBV5-1
d_call: TRBD2
j_call: TRBJ2-3
cdr3_aa: CASSSTSPSTDTQYF
cdr3_nt: TGCGCCAGCAGCTCGACTAGCCCTAGCACAGATACGCAGTATTTT

clone_size: .
v_call: TRBV18
d_call: .
j_call: TRBJ2-1
cdr3_aa: CASSPPGGVYHTQHNEQFF
cdr3_nt: TGTGCCAGCTCACCACCCGGGGGAGTCTACCACACGCAACACAATGAGCAGTTCTTC

clone_size: few
v_call: TRBV15
d_call: .
j_call: TRBJ2-7
cdr3_aa: CATSRDGDRRPWEQYF
cdr3_nt: TGTGCCACCAGCAGAGATGGAGACAGGAGACCCTGGGAGCAGTACTTC

clone_size: .
v_call: TRBV29-1
d_call: .
j_call: TRBJ2-7
cdr3_aa: CSVEAGSEQYF
cdr3_nt: TGCAGCGTTGAGGCGGGGAGCGAGCAGTACTTC

clone_size: .
v_call: TRBV7-8
d_call: TRBD2
j_call: TRBJ2-5
cdr3_aa: CASSPAAGAYQETQYF
cdr3_nt: TGTGCCAGCAGTCCCGCAGCGGGAGCGTACCAAGAGACCCAGTACTTC

clone_size: .
v_call: TRBV29-1
d_call: TRBD1
j_call: TRBJ1-2
cdr3_aa: CSAVTTDRGSNGYTF
cdr3_nt: TGCAGCGCCGTAACTACCGACAGGGGGTCTAATGGCTACACCTTC

clone_size: few
v_call: TRBV19
d_call: .
j_call: TRBJ1-2
cdr3_aa: CASSILGQLVSHGYTF
cdr3_nt: TGTGCCAGTAGTATTTTAGGACAGCTCGTATCCCATGGCTACACCTTC

clone_size: .
v_call: TRBV10-3
d_call: TRBD2
j_call: TRBJ2-7
cdr3_aa: CAISGTGTSSEQYF
cdr3_nt: TGTGCCATCAGTGGGACCGGGACTAGCAGTGAGCAGTACTTC